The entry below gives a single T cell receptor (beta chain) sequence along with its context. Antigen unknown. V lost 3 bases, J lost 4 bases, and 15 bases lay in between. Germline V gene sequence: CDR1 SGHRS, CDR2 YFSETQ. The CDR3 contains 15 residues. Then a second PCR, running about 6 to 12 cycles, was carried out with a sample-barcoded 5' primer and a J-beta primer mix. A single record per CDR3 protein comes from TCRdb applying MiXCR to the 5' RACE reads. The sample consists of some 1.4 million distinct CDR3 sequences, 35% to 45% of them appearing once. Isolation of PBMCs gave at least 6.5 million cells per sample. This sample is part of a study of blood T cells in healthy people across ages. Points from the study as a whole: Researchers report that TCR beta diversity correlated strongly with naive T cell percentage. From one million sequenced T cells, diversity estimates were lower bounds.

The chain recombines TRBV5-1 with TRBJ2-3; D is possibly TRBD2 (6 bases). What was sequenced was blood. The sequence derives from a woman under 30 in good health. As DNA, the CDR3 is TGCGCCAGCAGCTCGGGACTCCGAAGCGCAGATACGCAGTATTTT. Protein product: CASSSGLRSADTQYF.